This is a list of T cell receptor beta chains from one sample in a study of T cell responses to AZD1222 COVID-19 vaccine. The table came from immunoSEQ multiplex PCR; TCRdb's copy has only in-frame clones and leaves some out. The table records over 120,000 clones, roughly nine tenths of them present only once. The source material was peripheral blood, sampled 28 days after the second AZD1222 dose. Every receptor here comes from an adult who received the AZD1222 COVID-19 vaccine. CDR3s include the opening cysteine and the closing phenylalanine or tryptophan. Fields, in order: clone size, V gene, J gene, D gene, CDR3 protein, CDR3 DNA. A D gene is named only where the DNA matches it firmly. Clone size appears in some rows only: once, few, many, or a class for an expanded clone.

NA,TRBV7-6,TRBJ1-4,NA,CASSLGAESTEKLFF,TGTGCCAGCAGCTTAGGGGCCGAGAGCACGGAAAAACTGTTTTTT
NA,TRBV7-8,TRBJ1-1,TRBD1,CASSRGTGGDGTEAFF,TGTGCCAGCAGCCGAGGGACAGGGGGCGATGGCACTGAAGCTTTCTTT
NA,TRBV7-9,TRBJ1-6,TRBD1,CASSPQGDNSPLHF,TGTGCCAGCAGCCCTCAGGGGGATAATTCACCCCTCCACTTT
NA,TRBV7-2,TRBJ2-2,TRBD2,CASSLLLTSGYYTGELFF,TGTGCCAGCAGCTTACTACTAACTAGCGGGTACTACACCGGGGAGCTGTTTTTT
NA,TRBV19,TRBJ1-1,TRBD1,CASTHRGNYEAFF,TGTGCCAGTACGCACAGGGGGAACTATGAAGCTTTCTTT
NA,TRBV28,TRBJ1-6,NA,CASSLFQGTYNSPLHF,TGTGCCAGCAGTTTATTTCAGGGGACCTATAATTCACCCCTCCACTTT
NA,TRBV10-3,TRBJ2-3,NA,CATTQVKGTDTQYF,TGTGCCACTACGCAGGTAAAGGGCACAGATACGCAGTATTTT
NA,TRBV2,TRBJ1-1,NA,CASTQGPRRTEAFF,TGTGCCAGCACCCAGGGCCCTCGGCGGACTGAAGCTTTCTTT
once,TRBV9,TRBJ1-1,TRBD1,CASSVASGQGPVNTEAFF,TGTGCCAGCAGCGTAGCTTCGGGACAGGGGCCCGTGAACACTGAAGCTTTCTTT
NA,TRBV18,TRBJ1-1,TRBD1,CASSPRGSQGVNTEAFF,TGTGCCAGCTCACCCCGAGGCTCGCAGGGGGTGAACACTGAAGCTTTCTTT
once,TRBV27,TRBJ2-7,TRBD1,CASSSRDRGPYEQYF,TGTGCCAGCAGTTCCCGGGACAGGGGACCCTACGAGCAGTACTTC
NA,TRBV7-8,TRBJ2-7,NA,CASSLNGRDPGQFEQYF,TGTGCCAGCAGCCTCAACGGCCGGGACCCGGGCCAATTCGAGCAGTACTTC
NA,TRBV6-5,TRBJ2-1,NA,CASSSHSISYNEQFF,TGTGCCAGCAGTTCCCACAGCATCTCCTACAATGAGCAGTTCTTC
once,TRBV15,TRBJ1-1,TRBD1,CATSTVQGGNTEAFF,TGTGCCACCAGCACCGTACAGGGGGGGAACACTGAAGCTTTCTTT
NA,TRBV4-2,TRBJ2-7,NA,CASSQDQRITYEQYF,TGTGCCAGCAGCCAAGATCAAAGGATTACCTACGAGCAGTACTTC
few,TRBV19,TRBJ2-1,NA,CASSITALINNEQFF,TGTGCCAGTAGTATCACCGCCCTGATTAACAATGAGCAGTTCTTC
NA,TRBV6-2/TRBV6-3,TRBJ1-2,NA,CASSPTGLIYGYTF,TGTGCCAGCAGTCCGACGGGGCTTATCTATGGCTACACCTTC
NA,TRBV9,TRBJ2-5,TRBD2,CASSLGASGKETQYF,TGTGCCAGCAGCCTAGGGGCTAGCGGAAAAGAGACCCAGTACTTC
NA,TRBV9,TRBJ2-1,TRBD2,CASSVSSGDSYNEQFF,TGTGCCAGCAGCGTAAGCAGCGGGGACTCCTACAATGAGCAGTTCTTC
NA,TRBV24-1,TRBJ2-2,TRBD2,CATTSGLPTGELFF,TGTGCCACCACTTCGGGACTACCCACCGGGGAGCTGTTTTTT
NA,TRBV14,TRBJ1-2,NA,CASSQEFGAANNYGYTF,TGTGCCAGCAGCCAAGAATTCGGGGCAGCCAATAACTATGGCTACACCTTC
NA,TRBV7-2,TRBJ2-5,NA,CASSLAGGGRSETQYF,TGTGCCAGCAGCTTAGCAGGGGGAGGCCGGAGCGAGACCCAGTACTTC
few,TRBV24-1,TRBJ2-6,NA,CATRRTVSGANVLTF,TGTGCCACCAGGCGGACAGTATCTGGGGCCAACGTCCTGACTTTC
NA,TRBV7-8,TRBJ1-3,NA,CASSDPPNYRNTIYF,TGTGCCAGCAGCGACCCACCCAACTACAGAAACACCATATATTTT
NA,TRBV28,TRBJ1-6,TRBD1,CASSLDIGGQSNNSPLHF,TGTGCCAGCAGTTTAGATATTGGGGGACAGTCAAATAATTCACCCCTCCACTTT
few,TRBV15,TRBJ2-1,TRBD2,CATSRVRFLAAGSSYNEQFF,TGTGCCACCAGCAGAGTAAGATTCCTAGCGGCGGGGAGCTCCTACAATGAGCAGTTCTTC
NA,TRBV7-9,TRBJ1-4,NA,CASSLGPENEKLFF,TGTGCCAGCAGCTTAGGTCCGGAGAATGAAAAACTGTTTTTT
NA,TRBV2,TRBJ2-3,NA,CASAGGPGGTQYF,TGTGCCAGCGCCGGGGGCCCCGGGGGTACGCAGTATTTT
NA,TRBV28,TRBJ2-7,TRBD2,CASSLPSGGVGNEQYF,TGTGCCAGCAGTTTACCTAGCGGGGGCGTTGGCAACGAGCAGTACTTC
NA,TRBV7-2,TRBJ2-7,NA,CASSGGYGSVAEQYF,TGTGCCAGCAGCGGGGGGTATGGGAGTGTGGCCGAGCAGTACTTC
NA,TRBV7-2,TRBJ1-3,NA,CASSPDSGNTIYF,TGTGCCAGCAGCCCGGACAGTGGAAACACCATATATTTT
NA,TRBV9,TRBJ1-2,TRBD1,CASSGKDRGLVDGYTF,TGTGCCAGCAGCGGGAAGGACAGGGGGCTAGTCGATGGCTACACCTTC
NA,TRBV14,TRBJ2-7,NA,CASSRRGYEQYF,TGTGCCAGCAGTCGCAGAGGGTACGAGCAGTACTTC
NA,TRBV7-3,TRBJ2-2,TRBD1,CASSYRGAWTGELFF,TGTGCCAGCAGTTACAGGGGGGCGTGGACCGGGGAGCTGTTTTTT
NA,TRBV19,TRBJ1-5,NA,CASSLQDHSNQPQHF,TGTGCCAGTAGTCTACAGGACCATAGCAATCAGCCCCAGCATTTT
few,TRBV11-3,TRBJ1-6,NA,CASSLDQGGSSYNSPLHF,TGTGCCAGCAGCTTAGATCAAGGCGGGAGCTCCTATAATTCACCCCTCCACTTT
once,TRBV6-6,TRBJ1-3,NA,CASTQGGNTIYF,TGTGCCAGCACCCAAGGGGGGAACACCATATATTTT
NA,TRBV18,TRBJ1-4,TRBD1,CASSPRWTGPNEKLFF,TGTGCCAGCTCACCACGGTGGACAGGGCCTAATGAAAAACTGTTTTTT
NA,TRBV18,TRBJ2-1,TRBD1,CASSPGTGVEFF,TGTGCCAGCTCACCCGGGACAGGGGTAGAGTTCTTC
NA,TRBV18,TRBJ1-6,NA,CASSPLSGSSPLHF,TGTGCCAGCTCACCACTCTCAGGATCTTCACCCCTCCACTTT
NA,TRBV29-1,TRBJ2-3,NA,CSVVVQGVSTDTQYF,TGCAGCGTTGTGGTCCAAGGGGTTAGCACAGATACGCAGTATTTT
NA,TRBV4-2,TRBJ2-1,TRBD2,CASSQLGNIGGRSYNEQFF,TGTGCCAGCAGCCAGTTGGGGAATATAGGCGGGAGATCCTACAATGAGCAGTTCTTC
NA,TRBV2,TRBJ1-1,TRBD1,CASSLQGTPVTEAFF,TGTGCCAGCAGCTTACAGGGGACCCCGGTTACTGAAGCTTTCTTT
NA,TRBV7-3,TRBJ1-2,NA,CASSAAGGYGYTF,TGTGCCAGCAGCGCAGCCGGCGGCTATGGCTACACCTTC
once,TRBV28,TRBJ1-1,NA,CASSPTVLGGTRVTEAFF,TGTGCCAGCAGTCCTACCGTTCTAGGGGGGACGCGCGTCACTGAAGCTTTCTTT
NA,TRBV7-9,TRBJ2-3,NA,CASSPRASTDTQYF,TGTGCCAGCAGCCCCAGGGCTAGCACAGATACGCAGTATTTT
NA,TRBV18,TRBJ2-7,TRBD2,CASSRASGTYEQYF,TGTGCCAGCTCACGGGCTAGCGGAACCTACGAGCAGTACTTC
NA,TRBV4-3,TRBJ1-2,TRBD1,CASSQDPGQGNYGYTF,TGCGCCAGCAGCCAAGACCCGGGACAGGGCAACTATGGCTACACCTTC
NA,TRBV12-3/TRBV12-4,TRBJ1-5,NA,CASSSGNQPQHF,TGTGCCAGCAGTTCAGGGAATCAGCCCCAGCATTTT
NA,TRBV11-2,TRBJ2-5,NA,CASSLGSRELDEETQYF,TGTGCCAGCAGCTTAGGGTCCAGGGAACTAGATGAAGAGACCCAGTACTTC
NA,TRBV5-1,TRBJ2-5,NA,CASSFWGEETQYF,TGCGCCAGCAGCTTCTGGGGGGAAGAGACCCAGTACTTC
NA,TRBV30,TRBJ2-7,NA,CAWSSPYRVFSYEQYF,TGTGCCTGGAGTTCCCCCTACAGGGTATTCAGCTACGAGCAGTACTTC
NA,TRBV29-1,TRBJ1-1,NA,CSVVEWWASTEAFF,TGCAGCGTCGTCGAATGGTGGGCCAGCACTGAAGCTTTCTTT
few,TRBV19,TRBJ1-6,NA,CASSPLRDGNNSPLHF,TGTGCCAGTAGTCCTCTCCGGGACGGGAATAATTCACCCCTCCACTTT
NA,TRBV5-5,TRBJ2-5,NA,CASSGGRAGETQYF,TGTGCCAGCAGCGGGGGGAGAGCGGGAGAGACCCAGTACTTC
NA,TRBV5-5,TRBJ2-7,NA,CASSFGGRVTSYEQYF,TGTGCCAGCAGCTTCGGAGGCAGGGTGACCTCCTACGAGCAGTACTTC
NA,TRBV9,TRBJ2-7,NA,CASSVGGGLYEQYF,TGTGCCAGCAGCGTAGGAGGGGGGCTCTACGAGCAGTACTTC
many,TRBV28,TRBJ1-5,NA,CASRRTALYQPQHF,TGTGCCAGCAGACGGACAGCCCTCTATCAGCCCCAGCATTTT
NA,TRBV6-5,TRBJ2-7,NA,CASYSWGRDEQYF,TGTGCCAGCTACTCCTGGGGGCGCGACGAGCAGTACTTC